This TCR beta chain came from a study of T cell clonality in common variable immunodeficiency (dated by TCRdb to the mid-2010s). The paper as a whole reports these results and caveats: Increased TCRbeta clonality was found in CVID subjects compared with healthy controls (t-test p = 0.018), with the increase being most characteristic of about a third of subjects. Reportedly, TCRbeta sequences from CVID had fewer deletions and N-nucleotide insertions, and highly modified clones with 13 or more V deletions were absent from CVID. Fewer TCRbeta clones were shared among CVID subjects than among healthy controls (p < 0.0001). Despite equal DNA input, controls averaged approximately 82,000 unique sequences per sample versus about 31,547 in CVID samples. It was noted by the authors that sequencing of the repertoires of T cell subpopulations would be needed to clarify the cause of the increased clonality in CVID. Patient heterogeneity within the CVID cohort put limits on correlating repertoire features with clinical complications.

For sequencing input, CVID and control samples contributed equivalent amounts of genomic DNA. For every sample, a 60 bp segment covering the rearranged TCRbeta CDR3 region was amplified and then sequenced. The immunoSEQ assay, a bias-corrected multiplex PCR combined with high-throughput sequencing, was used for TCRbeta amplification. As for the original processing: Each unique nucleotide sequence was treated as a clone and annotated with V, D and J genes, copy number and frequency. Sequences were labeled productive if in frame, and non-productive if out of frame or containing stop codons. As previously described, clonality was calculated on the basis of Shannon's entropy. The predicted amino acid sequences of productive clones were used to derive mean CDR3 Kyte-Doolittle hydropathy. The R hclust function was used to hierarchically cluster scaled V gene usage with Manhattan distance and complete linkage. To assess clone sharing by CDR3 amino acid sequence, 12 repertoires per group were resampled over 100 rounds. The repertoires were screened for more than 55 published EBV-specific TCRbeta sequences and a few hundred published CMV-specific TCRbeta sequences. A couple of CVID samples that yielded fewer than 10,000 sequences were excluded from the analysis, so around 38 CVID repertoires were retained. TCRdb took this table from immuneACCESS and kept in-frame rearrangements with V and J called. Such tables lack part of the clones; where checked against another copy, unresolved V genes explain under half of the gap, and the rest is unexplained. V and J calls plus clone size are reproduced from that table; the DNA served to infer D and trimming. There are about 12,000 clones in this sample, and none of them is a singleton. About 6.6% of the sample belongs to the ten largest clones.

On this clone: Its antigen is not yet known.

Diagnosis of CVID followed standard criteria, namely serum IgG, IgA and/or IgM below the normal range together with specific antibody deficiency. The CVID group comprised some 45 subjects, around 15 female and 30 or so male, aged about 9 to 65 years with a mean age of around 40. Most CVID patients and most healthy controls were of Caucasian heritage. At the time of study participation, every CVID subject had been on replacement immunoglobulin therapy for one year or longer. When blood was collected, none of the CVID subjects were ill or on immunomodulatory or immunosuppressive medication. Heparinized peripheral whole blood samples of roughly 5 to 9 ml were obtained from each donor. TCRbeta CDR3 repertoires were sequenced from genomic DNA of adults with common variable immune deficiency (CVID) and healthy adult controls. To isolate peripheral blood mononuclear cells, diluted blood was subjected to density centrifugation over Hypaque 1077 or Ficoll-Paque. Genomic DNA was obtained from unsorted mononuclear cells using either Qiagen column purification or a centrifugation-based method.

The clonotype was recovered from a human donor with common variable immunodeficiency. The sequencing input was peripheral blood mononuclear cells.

CDR3 DNA, as far as it was read: TGTGCCAGCTCACCAGCGGGGGCATATAGCAATCAGCCC. Translation gives CASSPAGAYSNQP. The whole CDR3 region reads CASSPAGAYSNQPQHF. Rearrangement joined TRBV18 to TRBJ1-5; a tentative D match to TRBD1 spans 6 bases. The read terminates 3 residues ahead of where the CDR3 ends, so the germline J gene completes it. The CDR3 goes from the cysteine to the phenylalanine over 16 residues. Of the CDR3's DNA, 39 bases were read; they are in frame from base 1. The germline V gene provides CDR1 KGHSH and CDR2 LQKENI. V was cut back by 2 bases and J by 0 bases, leaving a gap of 11 bases between them.